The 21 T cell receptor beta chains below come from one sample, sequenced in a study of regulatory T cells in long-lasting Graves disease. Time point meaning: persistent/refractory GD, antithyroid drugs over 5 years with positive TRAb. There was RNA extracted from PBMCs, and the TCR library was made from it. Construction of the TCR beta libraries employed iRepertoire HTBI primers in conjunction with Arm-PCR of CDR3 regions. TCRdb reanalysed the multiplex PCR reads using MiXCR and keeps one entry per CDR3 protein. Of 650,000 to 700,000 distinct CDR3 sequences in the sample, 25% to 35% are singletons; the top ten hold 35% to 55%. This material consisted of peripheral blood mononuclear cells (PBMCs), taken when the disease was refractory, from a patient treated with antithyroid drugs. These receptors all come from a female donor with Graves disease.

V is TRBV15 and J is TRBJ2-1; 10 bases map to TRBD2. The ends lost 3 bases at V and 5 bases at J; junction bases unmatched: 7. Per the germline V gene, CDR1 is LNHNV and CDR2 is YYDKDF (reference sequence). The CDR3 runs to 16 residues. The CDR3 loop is CATSRQLAGSDNEQFF. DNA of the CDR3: TGTGCCACCAGCAGGCAACTAGCGGGATCCGACAATGAGCAGTTCTTC.

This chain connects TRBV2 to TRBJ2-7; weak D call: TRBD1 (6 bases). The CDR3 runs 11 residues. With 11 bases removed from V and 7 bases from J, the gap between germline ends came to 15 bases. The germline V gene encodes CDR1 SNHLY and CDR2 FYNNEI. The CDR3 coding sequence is TGTGCCCTCCAGACAGGCTCTGAGCAGTACTTC. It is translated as CALQTGSEQYF.

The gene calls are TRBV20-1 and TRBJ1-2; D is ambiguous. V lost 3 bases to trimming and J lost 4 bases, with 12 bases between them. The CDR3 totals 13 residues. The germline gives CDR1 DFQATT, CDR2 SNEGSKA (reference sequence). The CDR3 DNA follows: TGCAGTGCTAGTGGTGTAAAGCCCTATGGCTACACCTTC. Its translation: CSASGVKPYGYTF.

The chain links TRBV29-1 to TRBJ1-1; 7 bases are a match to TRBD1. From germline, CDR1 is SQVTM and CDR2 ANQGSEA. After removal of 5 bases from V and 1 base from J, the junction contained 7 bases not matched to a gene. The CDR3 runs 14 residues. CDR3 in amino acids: CSVSRAGGNTEAFF. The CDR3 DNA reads TGCAGCGTTTCCCGGGCAGGGGGGAACACTGAAGCTTTCTTT.

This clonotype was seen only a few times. The CDR3 sequence: CSARDRVETQYF. The CDR3 DNA is TGCAGTGCTAGGGACAGGGTGGAGACCCAGTACTTC. V usage is TRBV20-1 and J usage is TRBJ2-5; 8 nucleotides align to TRBD1. The germline V gene has CDR1 DFQATT and CDR2 SNEGSKA (reference sequence). V shed 3 bases, J shed 5 bases, and the junction held 2 bases outside the gene matches. CDR3 size: 12 residues.

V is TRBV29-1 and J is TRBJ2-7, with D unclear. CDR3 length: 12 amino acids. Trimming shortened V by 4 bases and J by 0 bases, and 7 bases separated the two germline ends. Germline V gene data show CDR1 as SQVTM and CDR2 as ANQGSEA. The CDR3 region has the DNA TGCAGCGTTGCCCGGAGCTCCTACGAGCAGTACTTC. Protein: CSVARSSYEQYF.

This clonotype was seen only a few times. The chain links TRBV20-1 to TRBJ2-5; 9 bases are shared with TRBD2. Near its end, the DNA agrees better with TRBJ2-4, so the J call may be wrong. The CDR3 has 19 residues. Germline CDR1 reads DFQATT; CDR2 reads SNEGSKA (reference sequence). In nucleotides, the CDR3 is TGCAGTGCTAGATCCCGGACTCGCGGGAGGGCCCTAGCCAAAAACATTCAGTACTTC. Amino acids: CSARSRTRGRALAKNIQYF.

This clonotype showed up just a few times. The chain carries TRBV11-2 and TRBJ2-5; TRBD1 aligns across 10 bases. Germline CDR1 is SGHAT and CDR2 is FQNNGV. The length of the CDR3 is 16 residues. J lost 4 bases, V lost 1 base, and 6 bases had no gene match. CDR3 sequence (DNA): TGTGCCAGCAGCTTAGGGGACAGGGGAGGACGAGAGACCCAGTACTTC. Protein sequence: CASSLGDRGGRETQYF.

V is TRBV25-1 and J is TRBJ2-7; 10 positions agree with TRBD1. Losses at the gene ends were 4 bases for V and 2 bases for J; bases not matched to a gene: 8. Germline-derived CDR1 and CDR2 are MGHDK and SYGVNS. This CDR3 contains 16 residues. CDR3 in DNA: TGTGCCAGCAGTGCCTCGGGACAGGGGAAGACCTACGAGCAGTACTTC. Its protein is CASSASGQGKTYEQYF.

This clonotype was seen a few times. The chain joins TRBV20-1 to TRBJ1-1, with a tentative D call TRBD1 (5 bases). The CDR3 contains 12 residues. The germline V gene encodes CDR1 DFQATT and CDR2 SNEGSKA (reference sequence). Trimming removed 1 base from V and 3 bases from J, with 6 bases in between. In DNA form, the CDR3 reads TGCAGTGCTAGAGTGGGGGACACTGAAGCTTTCTTT. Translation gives CSARVGDTEAFF.

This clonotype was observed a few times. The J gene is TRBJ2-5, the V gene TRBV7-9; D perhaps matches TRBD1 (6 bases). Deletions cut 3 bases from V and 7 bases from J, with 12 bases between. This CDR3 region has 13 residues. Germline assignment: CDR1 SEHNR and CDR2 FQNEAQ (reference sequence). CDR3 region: CASSLGARGTQYF. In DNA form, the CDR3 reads TGTGCCAGCAGCTTGGGGGCTCGAGGGACCCAGTACTTC. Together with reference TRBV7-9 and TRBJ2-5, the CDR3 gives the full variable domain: DTGVSQNPRHKITKRGQNVTFRCDPISEHNRLYWYRQTLGQGPEFLTYFQNEAQLEKSRLLSDRFSAERPKGSFSTLEIQRTEQGDSAMYLCASSLGARGTQYFGPGTRLLVL.

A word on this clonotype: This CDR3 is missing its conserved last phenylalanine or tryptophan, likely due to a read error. The CDR3 nucleotides are TGTGCCAGCAGCTACACTAGGACATCTGAAGCTTTCCTT. It encodes CASSYTRTSEAFL. This chain links TRBV7-3 with TRBJ1-1, with a weak D call TRBD1 (5 bases). CDR3 length: 13 residues. Germline values: CDR1 SGHTA, CDR2 FQGTGA. V was clipped by 4 bases and J by 6 bases, with 12 bases between them.

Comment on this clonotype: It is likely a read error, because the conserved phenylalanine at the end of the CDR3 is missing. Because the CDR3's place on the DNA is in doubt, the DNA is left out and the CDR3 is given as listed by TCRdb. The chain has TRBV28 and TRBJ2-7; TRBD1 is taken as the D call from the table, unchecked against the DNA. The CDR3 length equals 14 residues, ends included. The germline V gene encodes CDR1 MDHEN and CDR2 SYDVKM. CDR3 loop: CASTSQGVGYTFGS.

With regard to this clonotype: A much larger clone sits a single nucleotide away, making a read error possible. The CDR3 DNA is TGTGCCAGCAGCCTGGACCCCCAGGGCTACGAGACCCAGTACTTC. Amino acid sequence: CASSLDPQGYETQYF. V gene TRBV27 combines with J gene TRBJ2-5; a weak D match, TRBD1 (5 bases). This CDR3 comprises 15 residues. Trimming pared 6 bases from V and 5 bases from J, leaving 19 bases between. Germline V gene data show CDR1 as MNHEY and CDR2 as SMNVEV (reference sequence).

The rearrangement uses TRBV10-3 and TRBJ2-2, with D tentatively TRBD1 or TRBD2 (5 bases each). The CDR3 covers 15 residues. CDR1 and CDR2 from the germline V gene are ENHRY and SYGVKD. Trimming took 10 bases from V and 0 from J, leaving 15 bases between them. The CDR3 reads CASTRDRSNTGELFF. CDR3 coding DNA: TGTGCCAGCACGAGGGACCGTTCGAACACCGGGGAGCTGTTTTTT.

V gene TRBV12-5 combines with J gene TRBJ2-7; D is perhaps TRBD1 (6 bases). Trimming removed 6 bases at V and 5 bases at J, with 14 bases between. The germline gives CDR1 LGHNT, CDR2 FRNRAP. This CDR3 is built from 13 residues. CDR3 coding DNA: TGTGCTAGTGGACTTTCTACAGGGAACGAGCAGTACTTC. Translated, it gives CASGLSTGNEQYF.

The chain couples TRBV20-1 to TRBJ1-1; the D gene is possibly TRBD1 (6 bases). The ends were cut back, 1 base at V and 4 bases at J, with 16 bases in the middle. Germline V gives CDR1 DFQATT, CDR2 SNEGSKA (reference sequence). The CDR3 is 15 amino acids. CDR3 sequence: CSARGMRGRGTEAFF. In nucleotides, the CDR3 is TGCAGTGCTAGAGGTATGAGGGGGAGGGGCACTGAAGCTTTCTTT.

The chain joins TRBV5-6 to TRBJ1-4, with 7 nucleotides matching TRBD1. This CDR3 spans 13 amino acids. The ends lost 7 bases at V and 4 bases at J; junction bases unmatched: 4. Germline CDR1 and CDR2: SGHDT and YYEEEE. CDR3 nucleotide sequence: TGTGCCAGCTCCGGGACAGTTAATGAAAAACTGTTTTTT. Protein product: CASSGTVNEKLFF.

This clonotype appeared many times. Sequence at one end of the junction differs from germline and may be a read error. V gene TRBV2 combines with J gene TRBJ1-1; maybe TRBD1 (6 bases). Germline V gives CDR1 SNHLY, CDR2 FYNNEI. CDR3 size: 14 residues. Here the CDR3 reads CASREGGPGTEAFF. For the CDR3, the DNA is TGTGCCAGCAGGGAAGGGGGGCCTGGGACTGAAGCTTTCTTT.

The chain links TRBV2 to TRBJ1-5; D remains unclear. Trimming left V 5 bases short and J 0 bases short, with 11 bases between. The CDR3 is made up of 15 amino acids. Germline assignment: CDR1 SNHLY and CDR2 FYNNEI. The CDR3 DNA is TGTGCCAGCAGTCGAGCAGGTTATAGCAATCAGCCCCAGCATTTT. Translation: CASSRAGYSNQPQHF.

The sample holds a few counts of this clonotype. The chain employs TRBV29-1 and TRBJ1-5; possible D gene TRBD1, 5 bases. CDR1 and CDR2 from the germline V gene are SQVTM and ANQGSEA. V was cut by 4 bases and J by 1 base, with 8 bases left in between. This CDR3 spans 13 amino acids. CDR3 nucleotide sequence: TGCAGCGTTGGCGCAGGGAGCAATCAGCCCCAGCATTTT. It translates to CSVGAGSNQPQHF.